This T cell receptor (beta chain) is from a study of OX40 agonist ivuxolimab in advanced cancers. Profiling relied on immunoSEQ multiplex PCR, and the TCRdb table lists in-frame clones only, not all of them. The table includes more than 12,000 clones, 80% detected once. The CDR3 is 15 amino acids. Per germline, CDR1 SGHRS and CDR2 YFSETQ. V lost 4 bases to trimming and J lost 8 bases; unmatched junction nucleotides: 8. The V call is TRBV5-1, the J call TRBJ2-2; 10 nucleotides match TRBD1. The specimen comprised CD4+ or CD8+ T cells sorted from blood, sampled in a trial of the OX40 agonist ivuxolimab. The receptor was isolated from an adult with an advanced solid tumor such as melanoma, head and neck, liver or kidney cancer. The CDR3 loop reads CASSLRDRGGGELFF. Written as DNA, the CDR3 is TGCGCCAGCAGCCTGCGGGACAGGGGCGGTGGGGAGCTGTTTTTT.